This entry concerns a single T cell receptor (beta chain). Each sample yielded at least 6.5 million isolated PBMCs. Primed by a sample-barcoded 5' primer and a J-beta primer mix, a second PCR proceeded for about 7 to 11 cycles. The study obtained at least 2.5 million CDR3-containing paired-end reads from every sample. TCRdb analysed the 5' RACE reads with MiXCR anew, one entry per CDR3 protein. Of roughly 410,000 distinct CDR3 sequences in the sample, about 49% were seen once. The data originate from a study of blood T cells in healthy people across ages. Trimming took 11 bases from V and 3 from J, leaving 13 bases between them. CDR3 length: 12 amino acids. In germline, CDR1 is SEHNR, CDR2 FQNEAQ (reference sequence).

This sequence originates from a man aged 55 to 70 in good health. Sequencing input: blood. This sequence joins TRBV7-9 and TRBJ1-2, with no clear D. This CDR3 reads CAGRRDDYGYTF. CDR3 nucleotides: TGTGCCGGAAGACGGGATGACTATGGCTACACCTTC.